The clone carrying this T cell receptor (beta chain) has more than one count but fewer than ten. The antigen is not known. The data belong to a study of T cells in Graves' hyperthyroidism and ophthalmopathy. Overall study results and limits: Median prediction lead before ophthalmopathy onset was 6 to 8 months with the model. Blood held most thyroid clonotypes expanded above 0.001 frequency.

Using RNA transcripts as the source, TCR beta CDR3 regions were amplified. The HTBI primer set drove a first-round RT-PCR of the TCR CDR3. TCRdb itself ran the multiplex PCR reads through MiXCR, one entry per CDR3 protein. The sample has 550,000 to 700,000 distinct CDR3 sequences, under 60% seen once. The CDR3 extends over 15 amino acids. Germline lookup yields CDR1 MGHRA and CDR2 YSYEKL. V was trimmed by 0 bases and J by 2 bases, leaving 11 bases between them. This chain links TRBV4-1 with TRBJ2-7; no clear D gene. This TCR came from an adult woman with Graves' disease, either hyperthyroidism or ophthalmopathy (not recorded which). Sequenced: peripheral blood or thyroid tissue (not recorded which). CDR3 protein: CASSQEMGWAYEQYF. The CDR3 DNA reads as TGCGCCAGCAGCCAAGAAATGGGCTGGGCCTACGAGCAGTACTTC.